Below, 16 T cell receptor beta chains from the same sample are listed, as sequenced in a study of blood T cell repertoires in COVID-19. Assay used: immunoSEQ multiplex PCR; TCRdb lists only in-frame clones, some missing. The table has 150,000 to 200,000 clones, approximately 95% seen once. Sequencing used peripheral blood. The receptors derive from a woman aged 55-70 years with COVID-19, enrolled during active disease.

This clone was recorded only once. The J gene is TRBJ1-2, the V gene TRBV19, with D perhaps TRBD1 (5 bases). Trimming pared 2 bases from V and 3 bases from J, leaving 16 bases between. Germline V lookup: CDR1 LNHDA, CDR2 SQIVND (reference sequence). This CDR3 has 16 amino acids. CDR3 loop: CASSILGASDYYGYTF. CDR3 nucleotide sequence: TGTGCCAGTAGTATATTAGGGGCCAGTGACTACTATGGCTACACCTTC.

On this clone: One end of the junction fails to match germline, which may point to a read error. Additional DNA sequences in this sample encode the identical CDR3. CDR3 bases: TGTGCTTGGAGTTTAAAAGGGGTGAGAGGCGGCTACACCTTC. Translating it yields CAWSLKGVRGGYTF. The V gene is TRBV30, the J gene TRBJ1-2; D might be TRBD1 (5 bases). The CDR3 sequence is 14 residues long. Germline assignment: CDR1 GTSNPN and CDR2 SVGIG (reference sequence). The full variable domain, in which reference TRBV30 and TRBJ1-2 provide the parts outside the CDR3, is SQTIHQWPATLVQPVGSPLSLECTVEGTSNPNLYWYRQAAGRGLQLLFYSVGIGQISSEVPQNLSASRPQDRQFILSSKKLLLSDSGFYLCAWSLKGVRGGYTFGSGTRLTVV.

This chain connects TRBV5-1 to TRBJ1-2; 8 bases are shared with TRBD1. The V segment lost 4 bases and the J segment 5 bases; nucleotides outside the gene matches: 7. The CDR3 loop spans 14 amino acids. From germline, CDR1 is SGHRS and CDR2 YFSETQ. The CDR3 coding sequence is TGCGCCAGCAGCGCCAGACAGGGGCAGTATGGCTACACCTTC. The encoded protein is CASSARQGQYGYTF.

The chain employs TRBV7-9 and TRBJ2-5; unclear D gene. Germline CDR1 is SEHNR and CDR2 is FQNEAQ (reference sequence). This CDR3 spans 11 amino acids. The V end lost 6 bases, the J end lost 3 bases, and 5 bases lay between the germline ends. Here the CDR3 reads CASSPKETQYF. The CDR3 bases are TGTGCCAGCAGTCCTAAAGAGACCCAGTACTTC.

This clone has just one count. The rearrangement links TRBV19 to TRBJ1-4; 7 nucleotides line up with TRBD1. The junction had 11 bases not matched to a gene; V was cut back by 5 bases and J by 5 bases. This CDR3 has 16 amino acids. Germline V lookup: CDR1 LNHDA, CDR2 SQIVND (reference sequence). The chain's CDR3 is CASSPGYRTGNEKLFF. The CDR3 DNA follows: TGTGCCAGTAGTCCTGGATATCGGACAGGAAATGAAAAACTGTTTTTT. The full variable domain, its missing parts supplied by reference TRBV19 and TRBJ1-4, is DGGITQSPKYLFRKEGQNVTLSCEQNLNHDAMYWYRQDPGQGLRLIYYSQIVNDFQKGDIAEGYSVSREKKESFPLTVTSAQKNPTAFYLCASSPGYRTGNEKLFFGSGTQLSVL.

The CDR3 protein is CASSDRWLDSDGYTF. The CDR3 DNA is TGCGCCAGCAGCGACCGGTGGCTGGACTCCGATGGCTACACCTTC. This chain connects TRBV5-1 to TRBJ1-2; no firm D call. V lost 4 bases and J 6 bases, leaving 19 bases between the germline ends. CDR3 length: 15 amino acids. Germline lookup yields CDR1 SGHRS and CDR2 YFSETQ.

The V gene is TRBV5-8, the J gene TRBJ1-5; 9 bases agree with TRBD1. CDR3 size: 15 residues. The V and J ends lost 4 bases and 2 bases, in that order; junction bases with no gene match: 4. CDR1 is SGHTS and CDR2 is YDEGEE in the germline V gene. This CDR3 is CASSPRTGGNQPQHF. CDR3 coding DNA: TGTGCCAGCAGCCCCCGGACAGGGGGCAATCAGCCCCAGCATTTT.

The CDR3 region is CASSFVPMNTEAFF. Written as DNA, the CDR3 is TGTGCCAGCAGCTTCGTCCCTATGAACACTGAAGCTTTCTTT. The chain recombines TRBV7-9 with TRBJ1-1, with D unclear. The CDR3 spans 14 residues. Trimming shortened V by 3 bases and J by 0 bases, and 8 bases separated the two germline ends. The germline V gene encodes CDR1 SEHNR and CDR2 FQNEAQ (reference sequence).

The V gene is TRBV30, the J gene TRBJ1-5, with 8 bases identical to TRBD1. Germline V lookup: CDR1 GTSNPN, CDR2 SVGIG (reference sequence). V was clipped by 4 bases and J by 3 bases; unmatched bases: 5. The CDR3 consists of 14 residues. The CDR3 loop reads CAWNDRGNNQPQHF. In nucleotides, the CDR3 is TGTGCCTGGAACGACAGGGGCAACAATCAGCCCCAGCATTTT.

V usage is TRBV9 and J usage is TRBJ2-2; tentatively, D is TRBD1 (6 bases). V lost 0 bases and J lost 6, with 12 bases in between. This CDR3 has 15 amino acids. Germline-derived CDR1 and CDR2 are SGDLS and YYNGEE. The CDR3 region has the DNA TGTGCCAGCAGCGTAGGAGGGGGAAACGCCGGGGAGCTGTTTTTT. This encodes CASSVGGGNAGELFF.

CDR3 sequence reads: CASSLWQGGSYGYTF. The CDR3 DNA sequence: TGTGCCAGCAGCTTATGGCAGGGCGGTTCCTATGGCTACACCTTC. The chain uses TRBV7-2 and TRBJ1-2, with D possibly matching TRBD1 (5 bases). This CDR3 spans 15 amino acids. V lost 2 bases to trimming and J lost 4 bases, with 14 bases between them. Germline-derived CDR1 and CDR2 are SGHTA and FQGNSA.

This clone has a handful of counts. The rearrangement links TRBV5-6 to TRBJ2-1; 9 bases map to TRBD2. Germline CDR1 reads SGHDT; CDR2 reads YYEEEE. The CDR3 has 15 residues. J lost 4 bases, V lost 3 bases, and 5 bases had no gene match. In DNA form, the CDR3 reads TGTGCCAGCAGCTCTCTAGCGGGGACTTACAATGAGCAGTTCTTC. Its protein is CASSSLAGTYNEQFF.

The V call is TRBV5-1, the J call TRBJ2-3; TRBD2 matches at 7 bases. The CDR3 has 17 residues. V was pared by 0 bases and J by 6 bases, with 13 bases of the junction left unmatched. From germline, CDR1 is SGHRS and CDR2 YFSETQ. In nucleotides, the CDR3 is TGCGCCAGCAGCTTGGCCCCATCCCAGCGGGGCAGGGATACGCAGTATTTT. It codes for CASSLAPSQRGRDTQYF.

CDR3 DNA sequence: TGTGCCAGCAGTTTAATGGAGAGGCAGTTCTTC. It is translated as CASSLMERQFF. V usage is TRBV12-3 or TRBV12-4 and J usage is TRBJ2-1, with D uncertain. There are 11 residues in the CDR3. V was cut by 2 bases and J by 12 bases, with 8 bases left in between.

The CDR3 is CASSVGGSNQPQHF. As DNA, the CDR3 is TGTGCCAGCAGTGTAGGGGGCAGCAATCAGCCCCAGCATTTT. The chain employs TRBV2 and TRBJ1-5; 7 bases are shared with TRBD1. The CDR3 is 14 amino acids. Germline trimming cut 4 bases from V and 1 base from J; bases unmatched to any gene: 1. CDR1 and CDR2 (germline): SNHLY, FYNNEI.

This chain uses TRBV5-6 with TRBJ2-1; 10 bases are shared with TRBD1. The CDR3 sequence is 13 residues long. V was clipped by 3 bases and J by 14 bases; unmatched bases: 8. Germline loops: CDR1 SGHDT, CDR2 YYEEEE. DNA for the CDR3: TGTGCCAGCAGCTCATTAACCGGGACAGGGGAGTTCTTC. It translates to CASSSLTGTGEFF.